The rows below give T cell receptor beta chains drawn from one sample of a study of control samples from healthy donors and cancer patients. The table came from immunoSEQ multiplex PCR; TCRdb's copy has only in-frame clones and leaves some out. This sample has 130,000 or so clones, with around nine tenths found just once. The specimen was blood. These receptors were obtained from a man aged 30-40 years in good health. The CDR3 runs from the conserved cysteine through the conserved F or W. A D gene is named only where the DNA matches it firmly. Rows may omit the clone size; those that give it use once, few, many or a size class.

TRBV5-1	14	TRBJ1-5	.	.	TGCGCCAGCAGCCCCGGGATGTACAATCAGCCCCAGCATTTT	CASSPGMYNQPQHF
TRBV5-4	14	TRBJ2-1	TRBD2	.	TGTGCCAGCGGACTAGCGGGGGTATACAATGAGCAGTTCTTC	CASGLAGVYNEQFF
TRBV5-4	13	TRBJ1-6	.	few	TGTGCCAGCAGGGGGAGGGAATATGAACCCCTCCACTTT	CASRGREYEPLHF
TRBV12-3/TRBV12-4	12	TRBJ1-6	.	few	TGTGCCAGCAGTTTAAGTGCTTCACCCCTCCACTTT	CASSLSASPLHF
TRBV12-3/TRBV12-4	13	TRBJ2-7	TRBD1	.	TGTGCCAGCAGTCCAGGGACAGCCTACGAGCAGTACTTC	CASSPGTAYEQYF
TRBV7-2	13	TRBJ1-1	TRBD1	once	TGTGCCAGCAGCTTGACAGGGTACCCTGAAGCTTTCTTT	CASSLTGYPEAFF
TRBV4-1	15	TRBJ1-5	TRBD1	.	TGCGCCAGCAGCCGCTATGACAGGGAAAATCAGCCCCAGCATTTT	CASSRYDRENQPQHF
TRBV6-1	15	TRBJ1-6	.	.	TGTGCCAGCAGTGAGGGGGACTCCTATAATTCACCCCTCCACTTT	CASSEGDSYNSPLHF
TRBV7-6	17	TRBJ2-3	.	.	TGTGCCAGCAGCTTGAAGGTCATCGGGGGATTCACAGATACGCAGTATTTT	CASSLKVIGGFTDTQYF
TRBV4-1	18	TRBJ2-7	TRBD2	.	TGCGCCAGCAGCCAAGAATTTGGTAGCGGGCAAATCTCCTACGAGCAGTACTTC	CASSQEFGSGQISYEQYF
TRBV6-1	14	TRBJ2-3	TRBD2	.	TGTGCCAGCAGTGATGGACTAGTCTGGGATACGCAGTATTTT	CASSDGLVWDTQYF
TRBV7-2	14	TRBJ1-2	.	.	TGTGCCAGCAGCTTAGAGCAGGGGATGGGTGGCTACACCTTC	CASSLEQGMGGYTF
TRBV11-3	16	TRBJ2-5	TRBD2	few	TGTGCCAGCAGCTTAGTTTCTAGCGGGGGGCAAGAGACCCAGTACTTC	CASSLVSSGGQETQYF
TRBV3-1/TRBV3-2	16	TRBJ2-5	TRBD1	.	TGTGCCAGCAGCCAAGAGAACCCAGGGGGCCTCGGGACCCAGTACTTC	CASSQENPGGLGTQYF
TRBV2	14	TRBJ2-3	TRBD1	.	TGTGCCAGCAGTGACGACAGGGCTCCAGATACGCAGTATTTT	CASSDDRAPDTQYF
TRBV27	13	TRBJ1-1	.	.	TGTGCCAGCAGTTCAGCTATGAACACTGAAGCTTTCTTT	CASSSAMNTEAFF
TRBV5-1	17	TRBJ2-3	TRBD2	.	TGCGCCAGCAGCCTATGGACTAGCGGGGGGCCGGCAGATACGCAGTATTTT	CASSLWTSGGPADTQYF
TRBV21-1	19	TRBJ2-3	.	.	TGTGCCAGCAGCCCCAGACTAGCGGGAAAACACTCGAGCACAGATACGCAGTATTTT	CASSPRLAGKHSSTDTQYF
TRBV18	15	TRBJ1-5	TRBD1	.	TGTGCCAGCTCACCCGGGACAGGGGATATTGAGCCCCAGCATTTT	CASSPGTGDIEPQHF
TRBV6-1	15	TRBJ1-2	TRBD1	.	TGTGCCAGCAGTGATCCCGGGACAGGGGGCTATGGCTACACCTTC	CASSDPGTGGYGYTF
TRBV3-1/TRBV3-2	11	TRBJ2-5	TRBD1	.	TGTGCCAGCAGCCACACAGGGGCTCCGTACTTC	CASSHTGAPYF
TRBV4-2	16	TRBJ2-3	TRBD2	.	TGTGCCAGCAGCCGGCGACTAGCGGGGGAGGCAGATACGCAGTATTTT	CASSRRLAGEADTQYF
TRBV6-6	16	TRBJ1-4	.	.	TGTGCCAGCAGAACTCGGATCGGACAGATTAATGAAAAACTGTTTTTT	CASRTRIGQINEKLFF
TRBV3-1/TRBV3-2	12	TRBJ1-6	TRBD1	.	TGTGCCAGCAGCACAGGGGATACACCCCTCCACTTT	CASSTGDTPLHF
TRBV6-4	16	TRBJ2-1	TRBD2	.	TGTGCCAGCAGTGACTCTGCTAGCGGGGGGGCCGATGAGCAGTTCTTC	CASSDSASGGADEQFF
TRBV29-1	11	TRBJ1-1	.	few	TGCAGCGTTGTTCCTAACACTGAAGCTTTCTTT	CSVVPNTEAFF
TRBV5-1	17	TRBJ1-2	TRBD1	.	TGCGCCAGCAGCCTAGGGACAGGGAATCGCCAAGGCTATGGCTACACCTTC	CASSLGTGNRQGYGYTF
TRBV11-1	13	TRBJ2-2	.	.	TGTGCCAGCAGCTCACAGCTAACCGGGGAGCTGTTTTTT	CASSSQLTGELFF
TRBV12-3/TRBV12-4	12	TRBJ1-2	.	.	TGTGCCAGCAGTTTTGCCAGAAATGGCTACACCTTC	CASSFARNGYTF
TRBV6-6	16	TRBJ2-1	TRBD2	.	TGTGCCAGCAGTTACTCGAGCGGGGGGGCTTTCAATGAGCAGTTCTTC	CASSYSSGGAFNEQFF
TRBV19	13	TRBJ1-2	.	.	TGTGCCAGTAGTATGTCGGGAAGAGGTGGCTACACCTTC	CASSMSGRGGYTF
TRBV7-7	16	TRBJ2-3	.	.	TGTGCCAGCAGCTTAGGGACCTCCGCCCGCACAGATACGCAGTATTTT	CASSLGTSARTDTQYF
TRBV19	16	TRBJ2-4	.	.	TGTGCCAGTAGTATAGGACCCTGGTTGACCAAAAACATTCAGTACTTC	CASSIGPWLTKNIQYF
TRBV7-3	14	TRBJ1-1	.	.	TGTGCCAGCAGCTCGATTGGTGGAAACACTGAAGCTTTCTTT	CASSSIGGNTEAFF
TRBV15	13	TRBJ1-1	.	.	TGTGCCACCAGCAGGGTAAAGAACACTGAAGCTTTCTTT	CATSRVKNTEAFF
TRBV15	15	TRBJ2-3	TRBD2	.	TGTGCCACCAGCTCTAGCGCACTAGCGGGGGATACGCAGTATTTT	CATSSSALAGDTQYF
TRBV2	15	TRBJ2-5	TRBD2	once	TGTGCCAGCAGCATACGGGGGGGCCCTGAGGAGACCCAGTACTTC	CASSIRGGPEETQYF
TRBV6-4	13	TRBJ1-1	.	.	TGTGCCAGCAGTGAACAGGGGAACACTGAAGCTTTCTTT	CASSEQGNTEAFF
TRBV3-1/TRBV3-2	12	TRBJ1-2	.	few	TGTGCCAGCAGCCAAAGGGAAAATGGCTACACCTTC	CASSQRENGYTF
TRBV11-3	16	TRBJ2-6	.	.	TGTGCCAGCAGCTTAGATGGATCCTCTGGGGCCAACGTCCTGACTTTC	CASSLDGSSGANVLTF
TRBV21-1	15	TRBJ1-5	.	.	TGTGCCAGCAGCAAAGCAAGACAGGGGTTTCAGCCCCAGCATTTT	CASSKARQGFQPQHF
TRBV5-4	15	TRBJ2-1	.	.	TGTGCCAGCAGCTTGGGAGGGGGAACCTACAATGAGCAGTTCTTC	CASSLGGGTYNEQFF